The 24 T cell receptor beta chains reported below all come from one sample, sequenced in a study of shared T cell receptors in the human thymus. Repertoires were generated with immunoSEQ multiplex PCR, while TCRdb's copy carries only in-frame clones and drops some. The sample yields around 340,000 clones, approximately 95% seen once. Sequenced input: thymocytes. The receptors were sampled from a human donor.

This rearrangement joins TRBV28 to TRBJ1-1; D gene uncertain. The CDR3 sequence is 14 residues long. Trimming cost V 3 bases and J 5 bases, with 13 bases left between them. Germline CDR1 reads MDHEN; CDR2 reads SYDVKM. CDR3 nucleotide sequence: TGTGCCAGCAGTTTTAAGAACAATCGGACTGAAGCTTTCTTT. Residues: CASSFKNNRTEAFF.

The chain combines TRBV27 with TRBJ1-3; no definite D call. This CDR3 spans 16 amino acids. Between the trimmed V and J ends, which lost 2 bases and 3 bases, there was a span of 14 bases. Germline-derived CDR1 and CDR2 are MNHEY and SMNVEV (reference sequence). This CDR3 reads CASSLGGQSGGNTIYF. The DNA of the CDR3 is TGTGCCAGCAGTTTAGGAGGGCAGTCCGGTGGAAACACCATATATTTT.

The chain employs TRBV13 and TRBJ1-1, with TRBD1 identical over 7 bases. Trimming removed 5 bases from V and 5 bases from J; junction bases left unmatched: 11. The CDR3 sequence is 15 residues long. Germline V lookup: CDR1 PRHDT, CDR2 FYEKMQ (reference sequence). The CDR3 nucleotides read TGTGCCAGCAGCCCCCCTGAAAAGGGGGCAACTGAAGCTTTCTTT. Its protein product is CASSPPEKGATEAFF.

This chain joins TRBV7-9 and TRBJ2-7; TRBD1 matches at 12 bases. The V gene's germline CDR1 is SEHNR and CDR2 FQNEAQ (reference sequence). The CDR3 is 16 amino acids. V lost 7 bases, J lost 6 bases, and 13 bases stayed unmatched. CDR3 nucleotides: TGTGCCAGCACCATCCCCTCGGGACAGGGGGCGGGCGAGCAGTACTTC. It translates to CASTIPSGQGAGEQYF. The full variable domain, rest sourced from reference TRBV7-9 and TRBJ2-7, is DTGVSQNPRHKITKRGQNVTFRCDPISEHNRLYWYRQTLGQGPEFLTYFQNEAQLEKSRLLSDRFSAERPKGSFSTLEIQRTEQGDSAMYLCASTIPSGQGAGEQYFGPGTRLTVT.

This chain links TRBV4-1 with TRBJ2-5; 13 bases line up with TRBD2. The trim removed 4 bases at V and 3 bases at J, leaving 8 bases unmatched. This CDR3 contains 17 residues. Germline V gives CDR1 MGHRA, CDR2 YSYEKL. In DNA, the CDR3 is TGCGCCAGCAGCCTAACTAGCGGGAGGGCAGGGGAAGAGACCCAGTACTTC. Protein product: CASSLTSGRAGEETQYF.

The rearrangement joins TRBV28 to TRBJ1-5, with 7 bases fitting TRBD1. This CDR3 is 13 amino acids long. Looked up from germline, CDR1 is MDHEN and CDR2 is SYDVKM. Germline trimming cut 6 bases from V and 9 bases from J; bases unmatched to any gene: 8. The CDR3 bases are TGTGCCAGCAGGTGTGACAGGGAAGGGCCCCAGCATTTT. As protein: CASRCDREGPQHF.

The chain uses TRBV19 and TRBJ1-5; D remains unclear. Trimming took 3 bases from V and 1 from J, leaving 7 bases between them. Germline CDR1 LNHDA, CDR2 SQIVND (reference sequence). CDR3 length: 14 residues. CDR3 residues: CASSMAQSNQPQHF. DNA for the CDR3: TGTGCCAGTAGTATGGCGCAGAGCAATCAGCCCCAGCATTTT.

V and J are TRBV30 and TRBJ2-4; D is unresolved. The V end lost 4 bases, the J end lost 1 base, and 11 bases lay between the germline ends. The CDR3 loop spans 14 amino acids. Germline V CDR1 and CDR2: GTSNPN, SVGIG (reference sequence). Here the CDR3 reads CAWTREAAKNIQYF. DNA for the CDR3: TGTGCCTGGACCCGCGAAGCGGCCAAAAACATTCAGTACTTC.

The chain couples TRBV28 to TRBJ2-1; D gene ambiguous. Germline assignment: CDR1 MDHEN and CDR2 SYDVKM. Trimming took 3 bases from V and 9 from J, leaving 9 bases between them. The CDR3 contains 12 residues. The CDR3: CASSFLSGEQFF. The DNA of the CDR3 is TGTGCCAGCAGTTTTTTGAGTGGTGAGCAGTTCTTC. The whole variable domain, remainder taken from reference TRBV28 and TRBJ2-1, is DVKVTQSSRYLVKRTGEKVFLECVQDMDHENMFWYRQDPGLGLRLIYFSYDVKMKEKGDIPEGYSVSREKKERFSLILESASTNQTSMYLCASSFLSGEQFFGPGTRLTVL.

The chain employs TRBV18 and TRBJ1-3; D remains unclear. The CDR3 is made up of 14 amino acids. Germline CDR1 is KGHSH and CDR2 is LQKENI. The ends were cut back, 5 bases at V and 0 bases at J, with 8 bases in the middle. The CDR3 is CASSGRSSGNTIYF. CDR3 DNA: TGTGCCAGCTCAGGGAGGAGCTCTGGAAACACCATATATTTT.

This rearrangement joins TRBV28 to TRBJ1-1; 7 positions match TRBD1. In germline, CDR1 is MDHEN, CDR2 SYDVKM. V lost 7 bases, J lost 6 bases, and 8 bases stayed unmatched. This CDR3 has 13 amino acids. CDR3: CASISLGTAEAFF. CDR3 nucleotides: TGTGCCAGCATATCCCTAGGGACAGCTGAAGCTTTCTTT.

The V call is TRBV25-1, the J call TRBJ1-1; TRBD1 is a possible D gene (5 bases). Germline CDR1 is MGHDK and CDR2 is SYGVNS. The CDR3 contains 15 residues. Deletions cut 2 bases from V and 7 bases from J, with 17 bases between. The CDR3 protein is CASSEALGGGGEAFF. In nucleotides, the CDR3 is TGTGCCAGCAGTGAAGCATTGGGGGGAGGAGGTGAAGCTTTCTTT.

This chain links TRBV7-6 with TRBJ2-3; D call uncertain. Germline V gene data show CDR1 as SGHVS and CDR2 as FNYEAQ. The CDR3 sequence is 16 residues long. Trimming removed 5 bases at V and 4 bases at J, with 19 bases between. CDR3 sequence (DNA): TGTGCCAGCAGCAAAATTGGACGCACGTGGGCAGATACGCAGTATTTT. Amino acid sequence: CASSKIGRTWADTQYF.

The chain links TRBV30 to TRBJ2-7; 9 nucleotides line up with TRBD2. CDR3 size: 17 residues. Germline trimming cut 0 bases from V and 2 bases from J; bases unmatched to any gene: 11. Germline loops: CDR1 GTSNPN, CDR2 SVGIG (reference sequence). This chain's CDR3 is CAWSVKSMTSGTYEQYF. The CDR3, as DNA: TGTGCCTGGAGTGTAAAGTCCATGACTAGCGGTACCTACGAGCAGTACTTC.

This clone was counted between two and nine times. This rearrangement joins TRBV20-1 to TRBJ1-1; D unresolved. CDR1 is DFQATT, CDR2 SNEGSKA, per germline (reference sequence). The V and J ends lost 3 bases and 11 bases respectively, with 13 bases between them. CDR3 length equals 11 residues. The DNA for the CDR3 is TGCAGTGCTAGGAGCTTTAGCATTGCTTTCTTT. This codes for CSARSFSIAFF.

The gene calls are TRBV27 and TRBJ2-1; 10 bases are shared with TRBD2. This CDR3 is built from 19 residues. V shed 3 bases, J shed 8 bases, and the junction held 19 bases outside the gene matches. Germline V gene data show CDR1 as MNHEY and CDR2 as SMNVEV (reference sequence). In DNA, the CDR3 is TGTGCCAGCAGTTTTTTCCCCAGCCAGCGGGAGGGCCTTCGTCATGAGCAGTTCTTC. Its translation: CASSFFPSQREGLRHEQFF.

V is TRBV7-9 and J is TRBJ2-7; maybe TRBD2 (5 bases). The CDR3 spans 16 residues. Per the germline V gene, CDR1 is SEHNR and CDR2 is FQNEAQ (reference sequence). V dropped 2 bases and J dropped 5 bases, with 19 bases sitting between them. Written as DNA, the CDR3 is TGTGCCAGCAGCTTATGGACTGGCCACCTTAGCCACGAGCAGTACTTC. Amino acids: CASSLWTGHLSHEQYF.

In nucleotides, the CDR3 is TGTGCCAGCAGCTCACGGGGCGGGAGGTTTTCCGTGAACACCGGGGAGCTGTTTTTT. Amino acid sequence: CASSSRGGRFSVNTGELFF. The chain carries TRBV11-2 and TRBJ2-2; 8 nucleotides align to TRBD2. There are 19 residues in the CDR3. V lost 4 bases and J lost 1; bases outside the gene matches: 14. Germline V gene data show CDR1 as SGHAT and CDR2 as FQNNGV.

V is TRBV5-4 and J is TRBJ2-3; maybe TRBD2 (5 bases). Germline CDR1 SGHNT, CDR2 YYREEE (reference sequence). V lost 4 bases to trimming and J lost 3 bases, with 12 bases between them. This CDR3 is built from 14 residues. The CDR3 loop is CASSPTRRTDTQYF. CDR3 in DNA: TGTGCCAGCAGCCCTACTAGAAGAACAGATACGCAGTATTTT.

The chain couples TRBV5-8 to TRBJ2-1; the match to TRBD1 covers 9 bases. Germline lookup yields CDR1 SGHTS and CDR2 YDEGEE. V lost 5 bases, J lost 8 bases, and 23 bases stayed unmatched. This CDR3 spans 19 amino acids. CDR3 in amino acids: CASRSNPNPIQGAMDEQFF. The CDR3 nucleotides are TGTGCCAGCAGGTCCAACCCAAACCCTATACAGGGGGCTATGGATGAGCAGTTCTTC.

The CDR3 nucleotides are TGCAGCGTTGGTGGGGACAGTTACTCCTATGGCTACACCTTC. This sequence encodes CSVGGDSYSYGYTF. The genes are TRBV29-1 and TRBJ1-2; 7 bases map to TRBD1. CDR1 is SQVTM and CDR2 is ANQGSEA in the germline V gene. This CDR3 comprises 14 residues. V lost 4 bases, J lost 4 bases, and 9 bases stayed unmatched.

The chain is built from TRBV5-6 and TRBJ2-7, with D tentatively TRBD2 (5 bases). V gave up 0 bases and J gave up 4 bases, with 8 bases separating them. The germline CDR1 and CDR2 sequences are SGHDT and YYEEEE. This CDR3 spans 13 amino acids. CDR3: CASSLARTYEQYF. The CDR3 region has the DNA TGTGCCAGCAGCTTGGCGCGGACTTACGAGCAGTACTTC.

The chain is built from TRBV9 and TRBJ1-1; D gene uncertain. CDR3 length: 11 amino acids. Germline values: CDR1 SGDLS, CDR2 YYNGEE. V lost 6 bases, J lost 9 bases, and 12 bases lay in between. Here the CDR3 reads CASTPGLQAFF. CDR3 DNA sequence: TGTGCCAGCACCCCCGGGCTCCAAGCTTTCTTT.

The chain uses TRBV28 and TRBJ2-1; a weak D match, TRBD2 (6 bases). Germline CDR1 and CDR2: MDHEN and SYDVKM. V shed 1 base and J shed 3 bases, with 22 bases lying between them. This CDR3 is 19 amino acids long. CDR3 loop: CASSLSEGRVLLSYNEQFF. CDR3 nucleotide sequence: TGTGCCAGCAGTTTATCGGAGGGCCGGGTACTACTAAGCTACAATGAGCAGTTCTTC.